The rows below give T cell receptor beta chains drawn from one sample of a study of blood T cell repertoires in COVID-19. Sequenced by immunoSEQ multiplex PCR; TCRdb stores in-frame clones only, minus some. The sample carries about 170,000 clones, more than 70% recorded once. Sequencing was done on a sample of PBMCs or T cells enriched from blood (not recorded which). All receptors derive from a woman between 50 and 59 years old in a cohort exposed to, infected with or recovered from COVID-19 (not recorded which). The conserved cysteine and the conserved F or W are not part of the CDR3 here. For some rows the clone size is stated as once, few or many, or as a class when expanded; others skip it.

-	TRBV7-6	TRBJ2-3	ASSSLRDTADTQY
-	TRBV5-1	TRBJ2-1	ASSLVPGQGYNEQF
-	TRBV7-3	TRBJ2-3	ASSPQGADTQY
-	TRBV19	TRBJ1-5	ASSTDKDNQPQH
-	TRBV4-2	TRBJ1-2	ASSQARDSETLYGYT
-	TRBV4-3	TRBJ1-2	ASSIRDREPYGYT
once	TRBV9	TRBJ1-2	ASSLSGGARAYT
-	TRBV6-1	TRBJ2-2	ASSEIRGPGELF
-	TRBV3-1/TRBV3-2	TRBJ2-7	ASSQAGTVGDEQY
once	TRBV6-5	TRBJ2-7	ASAREQGWGGEQY
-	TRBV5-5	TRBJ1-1	ASSLGRQGGTEAF
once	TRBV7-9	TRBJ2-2	ASSLIYGDTGELF
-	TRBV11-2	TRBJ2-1	ASSFSGHNEQF
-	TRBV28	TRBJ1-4	ASSRGGRDEKLF
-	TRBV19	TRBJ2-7	ASSPKTLRQGLLSEQY
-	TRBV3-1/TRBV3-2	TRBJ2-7	ASSRGLQGYEQY